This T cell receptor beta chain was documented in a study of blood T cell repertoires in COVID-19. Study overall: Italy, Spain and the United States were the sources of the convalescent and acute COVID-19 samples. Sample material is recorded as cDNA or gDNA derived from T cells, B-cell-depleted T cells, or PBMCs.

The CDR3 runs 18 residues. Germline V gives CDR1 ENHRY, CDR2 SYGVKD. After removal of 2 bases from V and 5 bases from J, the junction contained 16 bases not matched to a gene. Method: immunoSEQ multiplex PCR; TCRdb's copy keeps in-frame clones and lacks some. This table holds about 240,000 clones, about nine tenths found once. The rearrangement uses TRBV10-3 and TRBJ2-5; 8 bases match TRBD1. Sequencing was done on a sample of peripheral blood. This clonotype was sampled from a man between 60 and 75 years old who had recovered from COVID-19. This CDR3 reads CAISEGVGTGLTRETQYF. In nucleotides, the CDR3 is TGTGCCATCAGTGAGGGGGTAGGGACAGGCCTAACCAGGGAGACCCAGTACTTC.